One sample yielded the 31 T cell receptor beta chains listed below, sequenced in a study of CD8+ T cells in alopecia areata. Once RNA had been extracted, it was reverse transcribed into cDNA to act as the sequencing template. Some clones are missing from TCRdb's copy, which holds only in-frame ones; the method was immunoSEQ multiplex PCR. This table holds about 150,000 clones, around 47% found once. The material sequenced was CD4+ T cells sorted from blood. These receptors came from a human donor with alopecia areata.

V usage is TRBV29-1 and J usage is TRBJ2-3; D possibly corresponds to TRBD2 (5 bases). V lost 4 bases to trimming and J lost 7 bases, with 9 bases between them. Germline V lookup: CDR1 SQVTM, CDR2 ANQGSEA. The CDR3 length is 11 residues. CDR3 amino acids: CSVVPGNTQYF. The CDR3 coding sequence is TGCAGCGTTGTACCCGGGAATACGCAGTATTTT.

The chain employs TRBV27 and TRBJ2-5, with unresolved D. V lost 1 base, J lost 1 base, and 10 bases lay in between. The CDR3 is 15 amino acids. In germline, CDR1 is MNHEY, CDR2 SMNVEV (reference sequence). CDR3 bases: TGTGCCAGCAGTTTATGGGCTCCGGGCCAAGAGACCCAGTACTTC. Translated: CASSLWAPGQETQYF.

The chain recombines TRBV30 with TRBJ2-2, with unresolved D. The length of the CDR3 is 13 residues. Per the germline V gene, CDR1 is GTSNPN and CDR2 is SVGIG (reference sequence). Trimming stripped 0 bases from V and 6 bases from J, with 8 bases between. The CDR3 DNA is TGTGCCTGGAGTGTCGGGTACGCCGGGGAGCTGTTTTTT. This gives the protein CAWSVGYAGELFF.

The gene calls are TRBV29-1 and TRBJ2-5, with 9 bases matching TRBD1. Germline V lookup: CDR1 SQVTM, CDR2 ANQGSEA. With V trimmed by 6 bases and J by 3 bases, 11 bases remained unmatched. This CDR3 is built from 15 residues. The CDR3 DNA reads as TGCAGCGTAAAACAGGGGGCGTTGCGGGAAGAGACCCAGTACTTC. This encodes CSVKQGALREETQYF.

The sample holds a few counts of this clone. The J gene is TRBJ2-1, the V gene TRBV5-4, with 13 positions matching TRBD2. The CDR3 has 15 residues. Germline-derived CDR1 and CDR2 are SGHNT and YYREEE (reference sequence). Trimming took 4 bases from V and 6 from J; bases not matched to a gene: 4. The CDR3 here is CASSVTSGRANEQFF. CDR3 DNA sequence: TGTGCCAGCAGCGTAACTAGCGGGAGGGCCAATGAGCAGTTCTTC. The complete variable domain, with remaining parts taken from reference TRBV5-4 and TRBJ2-1, reads ETGVTQSPTHLIKTRGQQVTLRCSSQSGHNTVSWYQQALGQGPQFIFQYYREEENGRGNFPPRFSGLQFPNYSSELNVNALELDDSALYLCASSVTSGRANEQFFGPGTRLTVL.

This chain connects TRBV4-1 to TRBJ2-4, with 7 nucleotides matching TRBD2. The CDR3 totals 18 residues. Germline loops: CDR1 MGHRA, CDR2 YSYEKL. The J segment lost 0 bases and the V segment lost 4 bases, leaving 12 bases of the junction unmatched. The CDR3: CASSRGSGQDIAKNIQYF. For the CDR3, the DNA is TGCGCCAGCAGCCGCGGTAGCGGGCAGGATATAGCCAAAAACATTCAGTACTTC.

V gene TRBV2 combines with J gene TRBJ1-4; perhaps TRBD1 as D (6 bases). With 2 bases removed from V and 5 bases from J, the gap between germline ends came to 12 bases. The CDR3 length is 15 residues. The V gene's germline CDR1 is SNHLY and CDR2 FYNNEI. The CDR3 here is CASSESGGGNEKLFF. The CDR3 DNA is TGTGCCAGCAGTGAATCGGGGGGCGGCAATGAAAAACTGTTTTTT.

The V and J genes are TRBV27 and TRBJ2-3; D unresolved. The CDR3 covers 13 residues. CDR1 is MNHEY and CDR2 is SMNVEV in the germline V gene (reference sequence). V lost 3 bases and J lost 6, with 10 bases in between. The CDR3 sequence: CASSFFPSDTQYF. The CDR3 DNA reads as TGTGCCAGCAGTTTTTTCCCCAGCGATACGCAGTATTTT.

This clone has a handful of counts. V and J are TRBV29-1 and TRBJ2-7, with D tentatively TRBD2 (5 bases). Deletions cut 7 bases from V and 0 bases from J, with 10 bases between. This CDR3 is 12 amino acids long. Germline assignment: CDR1 SQVTM and CDR2 ANQGSEA. As DNA, the CDR3 is TGCAGCGGCGAGCGGAGCTCCTACGAGCAGTACTTC. This sequence encodes CSGERSSYEQYF.

J is TRBJ2-5 and V is TRBV9; 7 bases are shared with TRBD1. The CDR3 runs 15 residues. Trimming removed 2 bases from V and 4 bases from J; junction bases left unmatched: 8. CDR1 and CDR2 from the germline V gene are SGDLS and YYNGEE. The CDR3 nucleotides are TGTGCCAGCAGCGTCAACTCACACAGGGGAGAGACCCAGTACTTC. Encoded protein: CASSVNSHRGETQYF.

Turning to this clone: Additional DNA sequences in this sample encode the identical CDR3. The chain joins TRBV30 to TRBJ2-7, with unresolved D. Germline V gene lookup returns CDR1 GTSNPN and CDR2 SVGIG (reference sequence). Trimming removed 4 bases at V and 0 bases at J, with 4 bases between. The length of the CDR3 is 11 residues. CDR3 bases: TGTGCCTGGATAAGCTCCTACGAGCAGTACTTC. Translation: CAWISSYEQYF.

The V call is TRBV11-1, the J call TRBJ2-7, with a weak D call TRBD2 (5 bases). Trimming left V 5 bases short and J 1 base short, with 9 bases between. Germline V gene sequence: CDR1 SGHAT, CDR2 FQDESV (reference sequence). The CDR3 has 13 residues. The CDR3 sequence is CASSADLSYEQYF. DNA for the CDR3: TGTGCCAGCAGCGCGGACTTGTCCTACGAGCAGTACTTC.

The chain joins TRBV7-9 to TRBJ2-3; 7 bases match TRBD1. Germline trimming cut 0 bases from V and 3 bases from J; bases unmatched to any gene: 6. Germline V gives CDR1 SEHNR, CDR2 FQNEAQ (reference sequence). The CDR3 is 16 residues long. CDR3 DNA: TGTGCCAGCAGCTTAGCAGGGGGCGCGCGTACAGATACGCAGTATTTT. Its translation: CASSLAGGARTDTQYF.

The chain is built from TRBV28 and TRBJ2-7; D unresolved. V lost 1 base and J lost 3, with 7 bases in between. Germline CDR1 is MDHEN and CDR2 is SYDVKM. The CDR3 length is 13 residues. The CDR3 spells CASSLLSRYEQYF. The CDR3 coding sequence is TGTGCCAGCAGTTTATTGTCACGCTACGAGCAGTACTTC.

The chain couples TRBV28 to TRBJ2-1; D gene unclear. Germline V gene sequence: CDR1 MDHEN, CDR2 SYDVKM. V was trimmed by 7 bases and J by 8 bases, leaving 15 bases between them. This CDR3 spans 13 amino acids. The DNA for the CDR3 is TGTGCCAGCATTAATACAGTCCGGCATGAGCAGTTCTTC. Amino acids: CASINTVRHEQFF. The variable domain in full, completed from reference TRBV28 and TRBJ2-1, reads DVKVTQSSRYLVKRTGEKVFLECVQDMDHENMFWYRQDPGLGLRLIYFSYDVKMKEKGDIPEGYSVSREKKERFSLILESASTNQTSMYLCASINTVRHEQFFGPGTRLTVL.

The genes are TRBV5-1 and TRBJ2-7; the match to TRBD2 covers 10 bases. CDR1 and CDR2 from the germline V gene are SGHRS and YFSETQ. The V gene end was trimmed by 4 bases and the J gene end by 3 bases; junction bases not matched to a gene: 10. This CDR3 has 16 residues. CDR3 nucleotides: TGCGCCAGCAGCGCGTCCGGGACTAGCGCGAACTACGAGCAGTACTTC. Translation: CASSASGTSANYEQYF.

V is TRBV19 and J is TRBJ2-3; no definite D call. The CDR3 is 12 amino acids. Germline V lookup: CDR1 LNHDA, CDR2 SQIVND (reference sequence). V gave up 7 bases and J gave up 1 base, with 6 bases separating them. CDR3 protein: CASKDRTDTQYF. CDR3 nucleotide sequence: TGTGCCAGTAAGGACCGCACAGATACGCAGTATTTT. The full variable domain, in which reference TRBV19 and TRBJ2-3 provide the parts outside the CDR3, is DGGITQSPKYLFRKEGQNVTLSCEQNLNHDAMYWYRQDPGQGLRLIYYSQIVNDFQKGDIAEGYSVSREKKESFPLTVTSAQKNPTAFYLCASKDRTDTQYFGPGTRLTVL.

This clone was seen a handful of times. Relative to the germline gene, one junction end is altered; a read error may explain this. The chain uses TRBV18 and TRBJ1-5; no clear D gene. Germline V gene data show CDR1 as KGHSH and CDR2 as LQKENI. The CDR3 has 15 residues. The CDR3 loop is CASSPLSPSSQPQHF. CDR3 in DNA: TGTGCCAGCTCACCACTCTCACCCAGCAGTCAGCCCCAGCATTTT.

The chain couples TRBV5-1 to TRBJ2-2; D gene unclear. Between the trimmed V and J ends, which lost 2 bases and 6 bases, there was a span of 5 bases. The CDR3 has 12 residues. Germline V gene lookup returns CDR1 SGHRS and CDR2 YFSETQ. DNA of the CDR3: TGCGCCAGCAGCTTTGGTTCCGGGGAGCTGTTTTTT. As protein: CASSFGSGELFF.

This clone occurred a few times. V gene TRBV29-1 combines with J gene TRBJ2-1; no clear D. Germline-derived CDR1 and CDR2 are SQVTM and ANQGSEA. The CDR3 runs 10 residues. V lost 5 bases and J 6 bases, leaving 5 bases between the germline ends. In DNA, the CDR3 is TGCAGCGTTTGGAGCAATGAGCAGTTCTTC. Translated: CSVWSNEQFF.

This clone was seen more than once but under ten times. V is TRBV5-1 and J is TRBJ2-7; 14 nucleotides agree with TRBD2. CDR1 is SGHRS, CDR2 YFSETQ, per germline. Germline trimming cut 4 bases from V and 5 bases from J; bases unmatched to any gene: 5. The CDR3 loop spans 15 amino acids. CDR3 sequence: CASSAGLAGVDEQYF. CDR3 nucleotides: TGCGCCAGCAGCGCGGGACTAGCGGGAGTGGACGAGCAGTACTTC.

The chain couples TRBV29-1 to TRBJ1-1, with 9 bases aligning to TRBD1. Germline-derived CDR1 and CDR2 are SQVTM and ANQGSEA. The CDR3 runs to 11 residues. The ends lost 5 bases at V and 6 bases at J; junction bases unmatched: 1. This chain's CDR3 is CSVHRGPEAFF. CDR3 nucleotide sequence: TGCAGCGTTCACAGGGGGCCTGAAGCTTTCTTT.

The V gene is TRBV23-1, the J gene TRBJ1-1; TRBD1 aligns across 10 bases. TRBV23-1 is an open reading frame, and its role is uncertain. This CDR3 contains 16 residues. With 7 bases clipped from V and 4 bases from J, the junction kept 12 bases outside the gene matches. This chain's CDR3 is CASKGDRGFLGTEAFF. CDR3 sequence (DNA): TGCGCCAGCAAGGGGGACAGGGGATTCTTGGGCACTGAAGCTTTCTTT.

V gene TRBV11-2 combines with J gene TRBJ2-1; 7 bases fit TRBD2. Trimming removed 5 bases from V and 11 bases from J; junction bases left unmatched: 15. The CDR3 totals 15 residues. Germline CDR1 reads SGHAT; CDR2 reads FQNNGV. CDR3 DNA: TGTGCCAGCAGCCGGGGGGACTATCCCAGGGATAAGCAGTTCTTC. It specifies CASSRGDYPRDKQFF.

In this sample, this clone turned up a few times. The gene calls are TRBV19 and TRBJ1-5, with TRBD1 matching 9 bases. The CDR3 is made up of 16 amino acids. Trimming removed 4 bases from V and 1 base from J; junction bases left unmatched: 5. In germline, CDR1 is LNHDA, CDR2 SQIVND (reference sequence). CDR3 loop: CASSTFDRGSNQPQHF. The CDR3 DNA sequence: TGTGCCAGTAGTACCTTTGACAGGGGGAGCAATCAGCCCCAGCATTTT.

This clone was counted many times. The chain links TRBV7-6 to TRBJ2-3; 10 bases fit TRBD1. This CDR3 comprises 17 residues. Germline loops: CDR1 SGHVS, CDR2 FNYEAQ. The V gene end was trimmed by 5 bases and the J gene end by 1 base; junction bases not matched to a gene: 9. The CDR3 DNA reads as TGTGCCAGCAGCCCTTCCTCCGGGACAGGGGGCACAGATACGCAGTATTTT. This codes for CASSPSSGTGGTDTQYF.

The chain carries TRBV2 and TRBJ2-7, with D possibly being TRBD1 (6 bases). Trimming removed 8 bases from V and 3 bases from J, with 14 bases in between. The CDR3 length is 13 residues. Germline lookup yields CDR1 SNHLY and CDR2 FYNNEI. CDR3 nucleotide sequence: TGTGCCAGCGCGTTTGAGGGACACTACGAGCAGTACTTC. Translation: CASAFEGHYEQYF.

The gene calls are TRBV30 and TRBJ1-2; no clear D. The length of the CDR3 is 11 residues. Germline V gene lookup returns CDR1 GTSNPN and CDR2 SVGIG (reference sequence). With 3 bases removed from V and 5 bases from J, the gap between germline ends came to 7 bases. CDR3 nucleotides: TGTGCCTGGAGGAGGGTTTATGGCTACACCTTC. Translating gives CAWRRVYGYTF.

This clone was detected only a few times. The CDR3 loop is CASGFLSGANVLTF. DNA of the CDR3: TGTGCTAGTGGTTTCCTTTCTGGGGCCAACGTCCTGACTTTC. This chain joins TRBV12-5 and TRBJ2-6; unclear D gene. The CDR3 totals 14 residues. Germline V gives CDR1 LGHNT, CDR2 FRNRAP. The V and J ends lost 3 bases and 1 base respectively, with 4 bases between them.

The chain couples TRBV6-1 to TRBJ2-6; tentatively, D is TRBD2 (6 bases). Trimming stripped 11 bases from V and 1 base from J, with 15 bases between. Germline values: CDR1 MNHNS, CDR2 SASEGT. This CDR3 has 15 amino acids. CDR3 coding DNA: TGTGCCGGGGACTCAAACCCGTCTGGGGCCAACGTCCTGACTTTC. This translates into CAGDSNPSGANVLTF.

This clone was seen more than once but under ten times. This chain connects TRBV28 to TRBJ1-1; D remains ambiguous. CDR1 is MDHEN, CDR2 SYDVKM, per germline. The CDR3 runs to 12 residues. Trimming pared 6 bases from V and 2 bases from J, leaving 7 bases between. In DNA, the CDR3 is TGTGCCAGCAGGGACCTAAACACTGAAGCTTTCTTT. Protein: CASRDLNTEAFF.